This TCR beta chain emerged from a study of sequential checkpoint blockade in melanoma. Treatment given: randomized to nivolumab then ipilimumab (arm A) or the reverse (arm B). This clone occurred many times. The protocol was immunoSEQ multiplex PCR, while the TCRdb copy is restricted to in-frame clones and leaves out a portion. Of roughly 6,100 clones detected, approximately 20% appear once; the ten largest clones hold 16%. The CDR3 runs to 15 residues. V shed 4 bases and J 5 bases; nucleotides not matched to a gene: 8. CDR1 is MNHGY and CDR2 is SAAAGT in the germline V gene. The material was tumor tissue (inferred from file names), obtained from a patient given nivolumab and ipilimumab in sequence. The chain joins TRBV6-8 to TRBJ2-3, with TRBD2 identical over 8 bases. This receptor was identified in a human donor with melanoma. CDR3 nucleotides: TGTGCCAGCAGTTCCATAGCGGGATGGGGAGATACGCAGTATTTT. Protein product: CASSSIAGWGDTQYF.